Below, 8 T cell receptor beta chains from the same sample are listed, as sequenced in a study of T cells after posttransplantation cyclophosphamide. Busulfan-fludarabine conditioning, marrow transplant, and cyclophosphamide on days +3 and +4 were administered. Method: immunoSEQ multiplex PCR; TCRdb's copy keeps in-frame clones and lacks some. The table lists 42,000 or so clones, roughly 87% of them singletons. Source: PBMCs, taken 62 days after allogeneic stem cell transplant with posttransplant cyclophosphamide. These receptors originate from a male patient in his sixties who received an allogeneic stem cell transplant from a related donor and was CMV-positive. The T cells may come from the graft donor.

V is TRBV5-6 and J is TRBJ1-1; D gene uncertain. Germline loops: CDR1 SGHDT, CDR2 YYEEEE. The CDR3 is made up of 15 amino acids. Deletions cut 1 base from V and 3 bases from J, with 13 bases between. Here the CDR3 DNA reads TGTGCCAGCAGCTTGAATCCCAGGCAAGACACTGAAGCTTTCTTT. It encodes CASSLNPRQDTEAFF.

The gene calls are TRBV11-2 and TRBJ1-1; D remains ambiguous. Trimming cost V 10 bases and J 4 bases, with 4 bases left between them. Germline V gene lookup returns CDR1 SGHAT and CDR2 FQNNGV. The CDR3 spans 9 residues. The CDR3 protein is CATGTEAFF. The CDR3 nucleotides are TGTGCCACCGGCACTGAAGCTTTCTTT.

The V gene is TRBV7-9, the J gene TRBJ2-7, with TRBD1 matching over 7 bases. The germline V gene has CDR1 SEHNR and CDR2 FQNEAQ (reference sequence). The CDR3 has 14 residues. V lost 4 bases to trimming and J lost 4 bases; unmatched junction nucleotides: 7. This chain's CDR3 is CASSSPGQPYEQYV. CDR3 DNA: TGTGCCAGCAGCTCTCCGGGACAGCCGTACGAGCAGTACGTC.

The chain is built from TRBV9 and TRBJ2-2; TRBD2 aligns across 7 bases. V was clipped by 4 bases and J by 1 base; unmatched bases: 10. This CDR3 region has 17 residues. The germline gives CDR1 SGDLS, CDR2 YYNGEE. CDR3 nucleotide sequence: TGTGCCAGCAGCAAAAACAAAGCGGGGCGGAACACCGGGGAGCTGTTTTTT. Amino acid sequence: CASSKNKAGRNTGELFF.

V gene TRBV1 combines with J gene TRBJ2-1; the table's D call of TRBD2 was not tested on the DNA. TRBV1 is a known pseudogene. This CDR3 spans 16 amino acids. This chain's CDR3 is CTSSQGTSNWDNEQFF. The CDR3 DNA reads TGCACCAGCAGCCAAGGGACTAGCAACTGGGACAATGAGCAGTTCTTC.

This chain links TRBV20-1 with TRBJ2-3; weak D call: TRBD2 (6 bases). V lost 7 bases, J lost 5 bases, and 10 bases lay in between. This CDR3 contains 11 residues. Germline lookup yields CDR1 DFQATT and CDR2 SNEGSKA (reference sequence). The CDR3: CSGEVGDTQYF. Written as DNA, the CDR3 is TGCAGTGGGGAGGTTGGAGATACGCAGTATTTT.

V usage is TRBV11-3 and J usage is TRBJ2-3; no clear D gene. Trimming pared 1 base from V and 2 bases from J, leaving 4 bases between. This CDR3 has 13 residues. CDR1 is SGHNT, CDR2 YENEEA, per germline. The CDR3 DNA follows: TGTGCCAGCAGCTTAGTCTACACAGATACGCAGTATTTT. The encoded protein is CASSLVYTDTQYF.

This sequence joins TRBV4-1 and TRBJ2-3, with unresolved D. This CDR3 has 13 residues. Trimming stripped 7 bases from V and 1 base from J, with 9 bases between. CDR1 and CDR2 from the germline V gene are MGHRA and YSYEKL. The chain's CDR3 is CASTGLGTDTQYF. CDR3 in DNA: TGCGCCAGCACTGGCCTAGGCACAGATACGCAGTATTTT.